This TCR beta chain is from a study of blood T cell repertoires in COVID-19 (dated by TCRdb to about 2020). With respect to the entire study: The collaborator samples originated in the United States, Italy and Spain and spanned the acute and convalescent phases of COVID-19. The prospective study material was composed of cDNA or gDNA derived from T cells, B-cell-depleted T cells, or PBMCs. Subjects who had been exposed to COVID-19, were actively infected with it, or had recovered from it provided the deeply sampled blood TCRbeta repertoires that made up the dataset. The repertoires were released in a freely available public database meant as a resource for research on the immune response to SARS-CoV-2. The samples were drawn from the first 160 participants of the ongoing ImmuneRACE study and from more than 1,000 subjects provided by 6 global collaborators. Sample metadata almost always included a de-identified subject ID, COVID-19 status, age in years and sex. Where available, HLA class I and class II types were obtained from metadata supplied by the sample provider rather than from assay-based typing.

The CDR3 spans 13 residues, from the cysteine through the phenylalanine. Just CDR3 DNA is preserved here, 39 bases in frame from base 1. The germline V gene (reference sequence) yields LNHNV for CDR1 and YYDKDF for CDR2. V is clipped by 8 bases and J by 0 bases, and the sequence between their germline boundaries is 9 bases long. With respect to this clone: What this receptor recognizes is not known. No base quality values were provided; no much bigger clone lies one nucleotide off.

The immunoSEQ Assay, a bias-controlled multiplex PCR, was used to amplify TCRbeta CDR3 regions from genomic DNA. The authors processed their data as follows. Within the assay, amplification of reference gene primers was used to estimate how many nucleated cells each sample contained. To quantify the absolute abundance of each unique TCRbeta CDR3 rearrangement, sequence reads were collapsed and filtered. For each sample, productive Simpson clonality was calculated by taking the square root of Simpson's diversity index across productive rearrangements. As stored in TCRdb, this immuneACCESS dataset retains in-frame rearrangements with V and J assigned. A fraction of the clones does not appear; measured against another copy, unresolved V genes explain less than half of the discrepancy, and the remainder lacks a known reason. V and J calls and clone size follow that table, whereas D and trimming were derived from the DNA. The sample table lists a few hundred thousand clones, approximately 85% of them with a count of one. More than 2% of the sample rests with the top ten.

Study-wide conclusions, independent of this receptor: Clinical and demographic metadata were provided uncurated, with the amount varying by source and participant.

Enrolling through a virtual design, the prospective study's participants ranged in age from about 18 to 89 years and lived across 20 to 30 United States geographic areas. In the prospective study, participants were assigned to cohorts based on the clinical history participants reported in a screening survey and a study questionnaire. Recovered participants in ImmuneRACE Cohort 3 were defined by two consecutive negative NP/OP PCR tests, clearance by a healthcare professional, or resolution of symptoms. Mobile phlebotomists in the prospective study collected whole blood, serum and a nasopharyngeal or oropharyngeal swab from every participant. Participants in the prospective study had the option to provide additional blood draws and questionnaires over an approximately 2-month period. Blood samples from the prospective study were shipped frozen or at room temperature prior to DNA extraction.

This clonotype originated in a man aged 25-45 years who had recovered from COVID-19. The sequenced sample was PBMCs or T cells enriched from blood (not recorded which). In this chain, TRBV15 is recombined with TRBJ2-3; the D segment could be TRBD2, given 6 matching bases. DNA sequence: TGTGCCACCGGGAGGCCGAGCACAGATACGCAGTATTTT. Translated, it gives CATGRPSTDTQYF.